This T cell receptor beta chain derives from a study of Ad26.COV2.S vaccination and SARS-CoV-2 variants. Study at large: Intramuscular Ad26.COV2.S at 5x10^10 or 1x10^11 viral particles.

Germline CDR1 MNHNY, CDR2 SVGAGI (reference sequence). CDR3 length: 15 residues. The V gene lost 3 bases and the J gene lost 7 bases, with 15 bases spanning the gap. Treatment meaning: some 20 received Ad26.COV2.S at low or high dose, single or two shots; roughly 5 received placebo; per-sample allocation not given. Samples analyzed were those drawn on day 63 after the first vaccine or placebo injection. Method: immunoSEQ multiplex PCR; TCRdb's copy keeps in-frame clones and lacks some. This table holds about 420,000 clones, roughly 90% found once. The sample in question was peripheral blood, obtained in a trial of Ad26.COV2.S vaccine versus placebo. The chain combines TRBV6-6 with TRBJ1-4, with a tentative D call TRBD1 (6 bases). The sequence was collected from a person aged 18-65 years who received the Ad26.COV2.S COVID-19 vaccine or a placebo. For the CDR3, the DNA is TGTGCCAGCAGTTATGACAGGTCCTGGAGTGAAAAACTGTTTTTT. As protein: CASSYDRSWSEKLFF.